Sequencing of this T cell receptor beta chain was carried out in a study of T cells in Graves' hyperthyroidism and ophthalmopathy. Findings and caveats of the study: Stable hyperthyroidism was told apart from ophthalmopathy by a model built on 13 V-J features. Most thyroid clonotypes with frequency above 0.001 were detected in blood.

As to this clonotype: Antigen specificity is unknown. This could be a read error, since a much larger clone is one nucleotide away.

With a duration under 2 months, the hyperthyroidism was newly diagnosed in patients aged 18 to 65. The investigators amplified TCR beta CDR3 regions from RNA transcripts. The study used the HTBI primer set for a first-round RT-PCR of the TCR CDR3. TCRdb re-derived calls from the multiplex PCR reads in MiXCR, one entry per CDR3 protein. The sample includes roughly 420,000 distinct CDR3 sequences, approximately 15% of them seen just once. The CDR3 totals 14 residues. V shed 6 bases and J shed 1 base, with 9 bases lying between them. The chain recombines TRBV12-3 or TRBV12-4 with TRBJ2-2; D gene uncertain. This receptor was taken from a woman in her late teens or twenties with Graves' hyperthyroidism. Sequencing was performed on blood. CDR3 coding DNA: TGTGCCAGCAGGTCGGACCTGAACACCGGGGAGCTGTTTTTT. Amino acids: CASRSDLNTGELFF.